The 26 T cell receptor beta chains presented below share a single source sample, sequenced in a study of Ad26.COV2.S vaccination and SARS-CoV-2 variants. Treatment reported: over 15 received Ad26.COV2.S at low or high dose, single or two shots; about 5 received placebo; per-sample allocation not given. Day 63 following the first vaccine or placebo injection was when the samples were taken. Libraries were prepared by immunoSEQ multiplex PCR; TCRdb keeps only in-frame clonotypes and omits some of them. The top ten clones hold 12% of a sample with around 450,000 clones, 90% of them seen once. Sequences were derived from peripheral blood, sampled in a trial of Ad26.COV2.S vaccine versus placebo. The receptors were sampled from a person between 18 and 59 years old who received the Ad26.COV2.S COVID-19 vaccine or a placebo.

With regard to this clone: This sample includes further DNA sequences coding for the same CDR3. The chain uses TRBV20-1 and TRBJ2-7; unclear D gene. Germline CDR1 DFQATT, CDR2 SNEGSKA (reference sequence). This CDR3 contains 11 residues. The ends were cut back, 0 bases at V and 4 bases at J, with 4 bases in the middle. As DNA, the CDR3 is TGCAGTGCTAGAGACCTTTACGAGCAGTACTTC. This translates into CSARDLYEQYF.

V and J are TRBV30 and TRBJ1-1, with D maybe TRBD1 (6 bases). The ends were cut back, 5 bases at V and 0 bases at J, with 7 bases in the middle. This CDR3 is built from 12 residues. From germline, CDR1 is GTSNPN and CDR2 SVGIG (reference sequence). The DNA of the CDR3 is TGTGCCTGGGGACAGCTGAACACTGAAGCTTTCTTT. This codes for CAWGQLNTEAFF.

The rearrangement uses TRBV7-2 and TRBJ1-1; D not certain. The V gene's germline CDR1 is SGHTA and CDR2 FQGNSA. Deletions cut 2 bases from V and 7 bases from J, with 8 bases between. CDR3 length equals 12 residues. The CDR3 nucleotides are TGTGCCAGCAGCTTAAGTCAGTTTGAAGCTTTCTTT. This sequence encodes CASSLSQFEAFF.

The gene calls are TRBV5-5 and TRBJ2-1; D not certain. Trimming cost V 1 base and J 4 bases, with 6 bases left between them. Per the germline V gene, CDR1 is SGHKS and CDR2 is YYEKEE (reference sequence). CDR3 length: 13 amino acids. CDR3 DNA: TGTGCCAGCAGCTTGAGTCAGTACAATGAGCAGTTCTTC. Residues: CASSLSQYNEQFF.

This chain uses TRBV7-2 with TRBJ1-3; no clear D gene. The germline gives CDR1 SGHTA, CDR2 FQGNSA. This CDR3 has 18 residues. V was cut by 0 bases and J by 3 bases, with 18 bases left in between. The CDR3: CASSLAPMGSGNGNTIYF. The DNA of the CDR3 is TGTGCCAGCAGCTTAGCGCCTATGGGGTCGGGGAATGGAAACACCATATATTTT.

There are a few counts of this clone. The chain uses TRBV19 and TRBJ1-4; D uncertain. V was trimmed by 8 bases and J by 4 bases, leaving 17 bases between them. The CDR3 has 15 residues. The germline V gene has CDR1 LNHDA and CDR2 SQIVND (reference sequence). The CDR3 DNA reads TGTGCCAGTGCAGCGCTTGGAGGGCTTAATGAAAAACTGTTTTTT. Encoded protein: CASAALGGLNEKLFF.

This chain links TRBV9 with TRBJ2-7; D is ambiguous. Germline values: CDR1 SGDLS, CDR2 YYNGEE. V lost 0 bases and J lost 2, with 9 bases in between. This CDR3 spans 14 amino acids. The CDR3 reads CASSVDPEPYEQYF. Written as DNA, the CDR3 is TGTGCCAGCAGCGTAGATCCCGAACCCTACGAGCAGTACTTC. Full variable domain (remainder filled in from reference TRBV9 and TRBJ2-7): DSGVTQTPKHLITATGQRVTLRCSPRSGDLSVYWYQQSLDQGLQFLIQYYNGEERAKGNILERFSAQQFPDLHSELNLSSLELGDSALYFCASSVDPEPYEQYFGPGTRLTVT.

In DNA form, the CDR3 reads TGTGCCAGCAGCCTCCAGGGACAGTCAGATACGCAGTATTTT. Translation: CASSLQGQSDTQYF. The V and J genes are TRBV7-2 and TRBJ2-3; 7 nucleotides align to TRBD1. This CDR3 has 14 residues. The trim removed 5 bases at V and 4 bases at J, leaving 6 bases unmatched. Germline V gene sequence: CDR1 SGHTA, CDR2 FQGNSA.

V usage is TRBV20-1 and J usage is TRBJ2-5; the D is unclear. Between the trimmed V and J ends, which lost 7 bases and 5 bases, there was a span of 8 bases. This CDR3 has 10 residues. Looked up from germline, CDR1 is DFQATT and CDR2 is SNEGSKA (reference sequence). CDR3 amino acids: CSGRRETQYF. Written as DNA, the CDR3 is TGCAGTGGGCGAAGGGAGACCCAGTACTTC.

This chain connects TRBV6-2 or TRBV6-3 to TRBJ2-2, with D possibly TRBD1 on 6 matching bases. Looked up from germline, CDR1 is MNHEY and CDR2 is SVGEGT. The ends were cut back, 0 bases at V and 4 bases at J, with 12 bases in the middle. The CDR3 length is 16 residues. CDR3 DNA sequence: TGTGCCAGCAGTTACTCTGTGGCAGGGGTCACCGGGGAGCTGTTTTTT. Residues: CASSYSVAGVTGELFF.

The CDR3 DNA reads TGCGCCAGCAGCTTAAACGGACAGGGTTTGTCTGGGGAGCTGTTTTTT. It is translated as CASSLNGQGLSGELFF. The rearrangement joins TRBV5-1 to TRBJ2-2; 8 nucleotides match TRBD1. CDR3 length: 16 amino acids. V dropped 2 bases and J dropped 8; count of bases not matched to a gene: 11. Germline V lookup: CDR1 SGHRS, CDR2 YFSETQ.

The gene calls are TRBV19 and TRBJ2-4, with 8 positions matching TRBD1. The CDR3 length is 14 residues. The ends lost 6 bases at V and 8 bases at J; junction bases unmatched: 9. The V gene's germline CDR1 is LNHDA and CDR2 SQIVND (reference sequence). The CDR3 loop reads CASRRTGTGDIQYF. The DNA of the CDR3 is TGTGCCAGTAGAAGGACAGGGACGGGAGACATTCAGTACTTC.

The rearrangement uses TRBV11-2 and TRBJ2-1; 9 positions agree with TRBD2. The germline gives CDR1 SGHAT, CDR2 FQNNGV. The V gene end was trimmed by 5 bases and the J gene end by 8 bases; junction bases not matched to a gene: 13. This CDR3 is 16 amino acids long. DNA for the CDR3: TGTGCCAGCAGCCCAAACCTTAGCGGGAGTTTTTATGAGCAGTTCTTC. Protein sequence: CASSPNLSGSFYEQFF.

The chain employs TRBV28 and TRBJ1-1; 9 nucleotides agree with TRBD1. The germline V gene encodes CDR1 MDHEN and CDR2 SYDVKM. The CDR3 is 15 residues long. The V gene end was trimmed by 6 bases and the J gene end by 3 bases; junction bases not matched to a gene: 8. This CDR3 reads CASSLKRTGDTEAFF. As DNA, the CDR3 is TGTGCCAGCAGCCTGAAGCGGACAGGGGACACTGAAGCTTTCTTT.

The chain has TRBV7-2 and TRBJ2-7; D might be TRBD1 or TRBD2, each matching 5 bases. V was trimmed by 4 bases and J by 2 bases, leaving 12 bases between them. CDR3 length: 14 residues. The germline gives CDR1 SGHTA, CDR2 FQGNSA. The CDR3 nucleotides read TGTGCCAGCAGCTACTCACGGGACCCCTACGAGCAGTACTTC. It codes for CASSYSRDPYEQYF.

This chain uses TRBV5-1 with TRBJ2-1, with a weak D call TRBD2 (6 bases). CDR3 length: 15 amino acids. V was pared by 4 bases and J by 0 bases, with 11 bases between. The germline V gene encodes CDR1 SGHRS and CDR2 YFSETQ. CDR3 residues: CASSTGSNSYNEQFF. The DNA for the CDR3 is TGCGCCAGCAGCACCGGGAGCAACTCCTACAATGAGCAGTTCTTC.

A few counts support this clone. This chain connects TRBV4-2 to TRBJ2-1, with TRBD1 matching 10 bases. V shed 4 bases and J 3 bases; nucleotides not matched to a gene: 12. The CDR3 consists of 18 residues. The V gene's germline CDR1 is LGHNA and CDR2 YNFKEQ. The CDR3 region is CASSLFFDWTGGYNEQFF. Here the CDR3 DNA reads TGTGCCAGCAGCCTATTTTTTGACTGGACAGGGGGCTACAATGAGCAGTTCTTC.

The chain carries TRBV7-8 and TRBJ2-1; TRBD2 matches 7 bases. The V gene's germline CDR1 is SGHVS and CDR2 FQNEAQ. This CDR3 region has 17 residues. The junction had 7 bases not matched to a gene; V was cut back by 0 bases and J by 2 bases. CDR3 nucleotide sequence: TGTGCCAGCAGCTTAGCTTCACTAGCGTCTCCCTACAATGAGCAGTTCTTC. Translated: CASSLASLASPYNEQFF.

This chain uses TRBV30 with TRBJ2-2; D gene ambiguous. The V gene lost 1 base and the J gene lost 5 bases, with 2 bases spanning the gap. Germline V gene lookup returns CDR1 GTSNPN and CDR2 SVGIG (reference sequence). The CDR3 spans 11 residues. The CDR3 DNA sequence: TGTGCCTGGAGTGGAACCGGGGAGCTGTTTTTT. Translation: CAWSGTGELFF.

CDR3 region: CASPTGLAGDNEQYF. The CDR3 DNA follows: TGTGCCAGCCCGACGGGACTAGCGGGAGACAACGAGCAGTACTTC. The rearrangement links TRBV2 to TRBJ2-7; 14 bases fit TRBD2. The J segment lost 5 bases and the V segment lost 8 bases, leaving 8 bases of the junction unmatched. Per germline, CDR1 SNHLY and CDR2 FYNNEI. CDR3 length: 15 residues.

The V gene is TRBV18, the J gene TRBJ1-6, with 9 bases fitting TRBD1. The trim removed 1 base at V and 10 bases at J, leaving 14 bases unmatched. This CDR3 spans 18 amino acids. The V gene's germline CDR1 is KGHSH and CDR2 LQKENI. The CDR3 sequence: CASSPQPKVGTGRSPLHF. DNA for the CDR3: TGTGCCAGCTCACCACAACCTAAAGTCGGGACAGGGCGATCACCCCTCCACTTT.

V gene TRBV27 combines with J gene TRBJ2-1; D is uncertain. Germline V CDR1 and CDR2: MNHEY, SMNVEV (reference sequence). The V gene lost 5 bases and the J gene lost 6 bases, with 17 bases spanning the gap. The CDR3 contains 15 residues. The CDR3 region is CASSASMTPFNEQFF. DNA for the CDR3: TGTGCCAGCAGTGCATCTATGACCCCCTTCAATGAGCAGTTCTTC.

The rearrangement uses TRBV15 and TRBJ2-7, with a weak D call TRBD2 (5 bases). Germline V gene lookup returns CDR1 LNHNV and CDR2 YYDKDF (reference sequence). Trimming left V 9 bases short and J 4 bases short, with 16 bases between. This CDR3 contains 13 residues. The CDR3 DNA is TGTGCCACTCGCGCGAGGGTTGGGTACGAGCAGTACTTC. It codes for CATRARVGYEQYF.

The table lists this clone with a few counts. The chain carries TRBV7-9 and TRBJ1-4; 7 bases are shared with TRBD1. CDR3 length equals 15 residues. The J segment lost 8 bases and the V segment lost 1 base, leaving 7 bases of the junction unmatched. Germline V gene data show CDR1 as SEHNR and CDR2 as FQNEAQ (reference sequence). The CDR3 DNA reads TGTGCCAGCAGCTTAGGTCGGGCAGGGGGAGAAAAACTGTTTTTT. Protein: CASSLGRAGGEKLFF.

This clone was counted between two and nine times. The chain joins TRBV7-6 to TRBJ2-7; maybe TRBD2 (5 bases). The CDR3 is 13 amino acids. Germline CDR1 reads SGHVS; CDR2 reads FNYEAQ. Trimming pared 5 bases from V and 2 bases from J, leaving 10 bases between. CDR3 bases: TGTGCCAGCAGCGCGTCGGAGGCCTACGAGCAGTACTTC. Its translation is CASSASEAYEQYF.

The J gene is TRBJ2-7, the V gene TRBV6-2 or TRBV6-3, with 11 bases fitting TRBD1. Per germline, CDR1 MNHEY and CDR2 SVGEGT. Germline trimming cut 2 bases from V and 4 bases from J; bases unmatched to any gene: 10. This CDR3 has 17 residues. The CDR3 here is CASSYPADRGRLYEQYF. The CDR3 DNA sequence: TGTGCCAGCAGTTACCCGGCGGACAGGGGGCGCTTATACGAGCAGTACTTC.